The clone carrying this TCR beta chain came up a few times. This CDR3 spans 14 amino acids. Trimming removed 7 bases from V and 4 bases from J, with 16 bases in between. CDR1 and CDR2 from the germline V gene are SGHTA and FQGNSA. TCRdb called the 5' RACE reads again in MiXCR, with one record for every CDR3 protein. The sample consists of 400,000 to 450,000 distinct CDR3 sequences, 15% to 20% of them appearing once. The data were taken from a study of T cells after yellow fever vaccination. Specimen: PBMCs, collected before the yellow fever booster vaccination. The source of this sequence is a man between 18 and 35 years old who received the YFV17D yellow fever vaccine. The rearrangement uses TRBV7-2 and TRBJ1-2, with D uncertain. DNA for the CDR3: TGTGCCAGCACCAAAGGCTCGGGGTCCTATGGCTACACCTTC. Encoded protein: CASTKGSGSYGYTF.